The subject of this entry is one T cell receptor (beta chain). The TCRbeta library was prepared with unique molecular identifiers. TCRdb re-called the PCR reads through MiXCR, storing one row per CDR3 protein. The sample contains around 380,000 distinct CDR3 sequences, about a tenth of which appear only once. The data were taken from a study of T-cell reconstitution after alpha-beta-depleted transplantation in children. Trimming removed 0 bases from V and 4 bases from J, with 12 bases in between. Germline CDR1 DFQATT, CDR2 SNEGSKA (reference sequence). The CDR3 totals 14 residues. The TCR was taken from a human donor who donated a stem cell graft to a child with acute myeloid leukemia. Source: PBMCs from the stem cell graft donor, taken from the stem cell graft. The chain carries TRBV20-1 and TRBJ2-5; possibly TRBD1 or TRBD2 for D (6 bases each). As DNA, the CDR3 is TGCAGTGCTAGAGATTCGGGGGCCCCAGAGACCCAGTACTTC. Amino acid sequence: CSARDSGAPETQYF.